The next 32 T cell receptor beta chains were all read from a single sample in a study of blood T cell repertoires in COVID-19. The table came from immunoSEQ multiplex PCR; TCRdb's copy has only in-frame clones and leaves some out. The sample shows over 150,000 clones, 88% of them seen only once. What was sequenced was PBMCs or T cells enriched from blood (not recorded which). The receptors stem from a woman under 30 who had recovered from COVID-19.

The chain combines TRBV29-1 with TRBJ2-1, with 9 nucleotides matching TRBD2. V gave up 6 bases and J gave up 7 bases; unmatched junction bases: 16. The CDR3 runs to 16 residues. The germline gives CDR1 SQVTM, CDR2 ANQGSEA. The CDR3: CSVQNPMTSGLNEQFF. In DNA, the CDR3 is TGCAGCGTCCAAAATCCAATGACTAGCGGATTAAATGAGCAGTTCTTC.

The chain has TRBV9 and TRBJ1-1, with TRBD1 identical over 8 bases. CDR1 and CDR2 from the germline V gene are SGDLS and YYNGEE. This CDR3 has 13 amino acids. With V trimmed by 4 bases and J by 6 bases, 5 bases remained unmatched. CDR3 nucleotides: TGTGCCAGCAGCTTCTCGACAGGGGCTGAAGCTTTCTTT. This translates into CASSFSTGAEAFF.

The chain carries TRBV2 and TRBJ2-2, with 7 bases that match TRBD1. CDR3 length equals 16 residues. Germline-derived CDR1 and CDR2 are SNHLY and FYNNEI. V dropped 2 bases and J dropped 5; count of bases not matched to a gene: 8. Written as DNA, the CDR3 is TGTGCCAGCAGTGAAACACGGCAGGGGGATACCGGGGAGCTGTTTTTT. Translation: CASSETRQGDTGELFF.

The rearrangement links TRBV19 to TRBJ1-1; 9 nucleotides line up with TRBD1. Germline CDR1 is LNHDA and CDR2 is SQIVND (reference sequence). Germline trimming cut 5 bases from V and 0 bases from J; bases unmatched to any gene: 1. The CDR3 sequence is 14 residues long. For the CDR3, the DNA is TGTGCCAGTAGTGGGACAGGGATGAACACTGAAGCTTTCTTT. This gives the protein CASSGTGMNTEAFF.

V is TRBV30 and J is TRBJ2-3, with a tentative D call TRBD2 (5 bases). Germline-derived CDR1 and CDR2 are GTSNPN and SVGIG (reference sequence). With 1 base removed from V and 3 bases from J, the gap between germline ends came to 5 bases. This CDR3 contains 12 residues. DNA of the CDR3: TGTGCCTGGAGTGCGGGAACAGATACGCAGTATTTT. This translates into CAWSAGTDTQYF. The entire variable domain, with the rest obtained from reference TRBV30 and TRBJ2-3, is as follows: SQTIHQWPATLVQPVGSPLSLECTVEGTSNPNLYWYRQAAGRGLQLLFYSVGIGQISSEVPQNLSASRPQDRQFILSSKKLLLSDSGFYLCAWSAGTDTQYFGPGTRLTVL.

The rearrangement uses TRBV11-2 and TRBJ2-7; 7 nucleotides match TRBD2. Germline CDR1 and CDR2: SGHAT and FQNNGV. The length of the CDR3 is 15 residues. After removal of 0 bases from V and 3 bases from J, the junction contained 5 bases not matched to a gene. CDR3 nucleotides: TGTGCCAGCAGCTTAGATCGAGCGGGATTCTACGAGCAGTACTTC. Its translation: CASSLDRAGFYEQYF.

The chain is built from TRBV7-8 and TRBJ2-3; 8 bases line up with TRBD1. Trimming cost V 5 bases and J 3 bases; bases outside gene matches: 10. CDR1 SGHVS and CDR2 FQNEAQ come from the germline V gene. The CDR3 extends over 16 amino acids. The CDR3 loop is CASSRKQGARTDTQYF. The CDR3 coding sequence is TGTGCCAGCAGCCGAAAGCAGGGGGCGCGAACAGATACGCAGTATTTT.

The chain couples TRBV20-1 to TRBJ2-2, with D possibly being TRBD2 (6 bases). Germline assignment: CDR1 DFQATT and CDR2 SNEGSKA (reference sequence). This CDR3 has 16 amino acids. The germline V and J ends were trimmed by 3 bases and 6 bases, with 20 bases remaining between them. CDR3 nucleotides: TGCAGTGCTAGTCCGCGGGGACTCTCGGGGGCCGGGGAGCTGTTTTTT. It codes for CSASPRGLSGAGELFF.

The CDR3 loop is CASSQRNPTGGSEQYF. Here the CDR3 DNA reads TGTGCCAGCAGTCAACGCAACCCGACAGGGGGCAGCGAGCAGTACTTC. The chain combines TRBV28 with TRBJ2-7; 10 nucleotides line up with TRBD1. The germline CDR1 and CDR2 sequences are MDHEN and SYDVKM. The CDR3 has 16 residues. Trimming cost V 5 bases and J 6 bases; bases outside gene matches: 13.

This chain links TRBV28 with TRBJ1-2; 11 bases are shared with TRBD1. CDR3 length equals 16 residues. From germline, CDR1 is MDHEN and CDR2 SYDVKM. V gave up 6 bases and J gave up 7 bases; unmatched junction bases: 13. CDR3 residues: CASRLSGGQGASGYTF. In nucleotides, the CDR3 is TGTGCCAGCAGGTTGTCGGGCGGACAGGGGGCTTCTGGCTACACCTTC.

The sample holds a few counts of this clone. CDR3 sequence (DNA): TGTGCCAGCAGTGAATTCTCGGGGGGGGGCCGCTCTGGAAACACCATATATTTT. This gives the protein CASSEFSGGGRSGNTIYF. The chain joins TRBV25-1 to TRBJ1-3; the D gene is possibly TRBD1 (6 bases). Trimming pared 1 base from V and 0 bases from J, leaving 16 bases between. The CDR3 consists of 18 residues. CDR1 and CDR2 from the germline V gene are MGHDK and SYGVNS.

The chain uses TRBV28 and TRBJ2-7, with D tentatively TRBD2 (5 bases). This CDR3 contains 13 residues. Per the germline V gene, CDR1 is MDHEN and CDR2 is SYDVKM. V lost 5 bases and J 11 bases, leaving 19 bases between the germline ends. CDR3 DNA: TGTGCCAGCAGTATTTCCGGGGTGAGAGAAAAGTACTTC. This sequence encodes CASSISGVREKYF.

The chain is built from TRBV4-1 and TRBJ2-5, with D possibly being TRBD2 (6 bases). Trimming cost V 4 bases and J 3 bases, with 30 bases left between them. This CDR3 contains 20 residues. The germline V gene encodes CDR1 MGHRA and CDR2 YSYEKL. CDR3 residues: CASSPVLYAGFGRAEETQYF. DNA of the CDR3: TGCGCCAGCAGCCCAGTGTTATATGCGGGTTTCGGGAGAGCAGAAGAGACCCAGTACTTC.

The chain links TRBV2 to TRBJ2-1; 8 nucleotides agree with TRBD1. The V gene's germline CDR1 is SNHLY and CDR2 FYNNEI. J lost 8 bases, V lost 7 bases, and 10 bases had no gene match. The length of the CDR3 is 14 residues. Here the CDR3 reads CASNDRGGYYEQFF. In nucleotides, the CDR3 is TGTGCCAGCAACGACAGGGGTGGCTATTATGAGCAGTTCTTC. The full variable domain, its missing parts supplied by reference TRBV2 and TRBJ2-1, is EPEVTQTPSHQVTQMGQEVILRCVPISNHLYFYWYRQILGQKVEFLVSFYNNEISEKSEIFDDQFSVERPDGSNFTLKIRSTKLEDSAMYFCASNDRGGYYEQFFGPGTRLTVL.

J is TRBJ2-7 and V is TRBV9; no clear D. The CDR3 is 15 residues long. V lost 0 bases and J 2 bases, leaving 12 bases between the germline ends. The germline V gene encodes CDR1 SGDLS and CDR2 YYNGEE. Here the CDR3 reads CASSVAGVGAYEQYF. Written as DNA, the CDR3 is TGTGCCAGCAGCGTAGCCGGAGTAGGTGCCTACGAGCAGTACTTC.

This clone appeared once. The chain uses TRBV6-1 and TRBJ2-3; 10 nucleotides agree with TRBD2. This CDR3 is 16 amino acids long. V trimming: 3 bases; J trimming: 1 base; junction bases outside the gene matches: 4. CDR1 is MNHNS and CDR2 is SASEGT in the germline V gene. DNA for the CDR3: TGTGCCAGCAGTGATTGGACTAGCGGAGGCACAGATACGCAGTATTTT. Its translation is CASSDWTSGGTDTQYF.

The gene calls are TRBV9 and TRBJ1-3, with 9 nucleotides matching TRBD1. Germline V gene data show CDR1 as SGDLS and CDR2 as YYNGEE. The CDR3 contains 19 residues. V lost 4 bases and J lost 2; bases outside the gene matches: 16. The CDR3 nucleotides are TGTGCCAGCAGCCCCCACCCACCCGGGACAGGGTGGACTGGAAACACCATATATTTT. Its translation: CASSPHPPGTGWTGNTIYF.

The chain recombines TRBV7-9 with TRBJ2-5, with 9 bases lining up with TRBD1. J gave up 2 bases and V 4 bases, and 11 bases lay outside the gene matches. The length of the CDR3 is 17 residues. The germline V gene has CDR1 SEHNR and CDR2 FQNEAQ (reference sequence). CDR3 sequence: CASSSGQGTANQETQYF. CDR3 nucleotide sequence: TGTGCCAGCAGCTCCGGACAGGGGACCGCGAATCAAGAGACCCAGTACTTC.

CDR3 sequence: CASSTGGWSTEAFF. The CDR3, as DNA: TGTGCCAGTAGTACAGGGGGCTGGAGCACTGAAGCTTTCTTT. The gene calls are TRBV19 and TRBJ1-1; 8 nucleotides line up with TRBD1. The CDR3 loop spans 14 amino acids. The V segment lost 4 bases and the J segment 4 bases; nucleotides outside the gene matches: 5. Per the germline V gene, CDR1 is LNHDA and CDR2 is SQIVND (reference sequence).

The CDR3 loop is CASSHHGLAGSGANVLTF. CDR3 coding DNA: TGTGCCAGCAGCCATCACGGACTAGCTGGGTCTGGGGCCAACGTCCTGACTTTC. This chain connects TRBV3-1 (or the pseudogene TRBV3-2) to TRBJ2-6, with 8 bases identical to TRBD2. CDR1 and CDR2 (germline): LGHDT, YNNKEL (reference sequence). J was trimmed by 1 base and V by 3 bases; bases with no gene match: 8. The CDR3 contains 18 residues.

The CDR3 coding sequence is TGTGCCAGCAGTCTAGGACAGTACAATGAGCAGTTCTTC. Amino acid sequence: CASSLGQYNEQFF. The chain uses TRBV27 and TRBJ2-1; D possibly corresponds to TRBD1 (6 bases). The V gene lost 5 bases and the J gene lost 4 bases, with 9 bases spanning the gap. Germline V CDR1 and CDR2: MNHEY, SMNVEV (reference sequence). This CDR3 is 13 amino acids long.

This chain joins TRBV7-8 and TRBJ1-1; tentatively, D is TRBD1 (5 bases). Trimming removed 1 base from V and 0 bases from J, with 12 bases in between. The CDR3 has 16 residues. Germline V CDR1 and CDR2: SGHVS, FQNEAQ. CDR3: CASSLGSGVVNTEAFF. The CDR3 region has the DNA TGTGCCAGCAGCTTAGGATCGGGGGTGGTGAACACTGAAGCTTTCTTT.

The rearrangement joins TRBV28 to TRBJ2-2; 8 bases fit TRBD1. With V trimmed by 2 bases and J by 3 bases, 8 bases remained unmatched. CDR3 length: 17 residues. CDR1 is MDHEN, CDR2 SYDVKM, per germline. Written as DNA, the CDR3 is TGTGCCAGCAGTTTAAGCATAAACAGGGGGTACACCGGGGAGCTGTTTTTT. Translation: CASSLSINRGYTGELFF.

The CDR3 spells CASSQVTSGSIEQYF. The CDR3 DNA reads as TGTGCCAGCAGCCAAGTTACTAGCGGCTCCATCGAGCAGTACTTC. The rearrangement uses TRBV14 and TRBJ2-7, with 8 bases fitting TRBD2. Looked up from germline, CDR1 is SGHDN and CDR2 is FVKESK. V was pared by 1 base and J by 6 bases, with 8 bases of the junction left unmatched. This CDR3 spans 15 amino acids.

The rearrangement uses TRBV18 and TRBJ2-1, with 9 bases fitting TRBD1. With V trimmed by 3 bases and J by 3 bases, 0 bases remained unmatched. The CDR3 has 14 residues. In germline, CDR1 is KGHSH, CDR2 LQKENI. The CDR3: CASSPDRGYNEQFF. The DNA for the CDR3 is TGTGCCAGCTCACCGGACAGGGGCTACAATGAGCAGTTCTTC.

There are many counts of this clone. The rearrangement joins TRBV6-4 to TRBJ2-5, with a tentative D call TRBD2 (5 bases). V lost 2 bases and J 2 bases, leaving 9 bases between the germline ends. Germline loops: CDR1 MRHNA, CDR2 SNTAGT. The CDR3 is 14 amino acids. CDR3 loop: CASSDPRGQETQYF. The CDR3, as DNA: TGTGCCAGCAGTGACCCCCGGGGACAAGAGACCCAGTACTTC.

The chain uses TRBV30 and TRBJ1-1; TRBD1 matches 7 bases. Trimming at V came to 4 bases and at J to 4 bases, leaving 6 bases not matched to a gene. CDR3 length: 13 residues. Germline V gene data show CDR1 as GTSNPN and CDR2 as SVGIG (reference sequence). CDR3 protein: CAWKTGSGTEAFF. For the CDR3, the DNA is TGTGCCTGGAAGACAGGGTCTGGCACTGAAGCTTTCTTT.

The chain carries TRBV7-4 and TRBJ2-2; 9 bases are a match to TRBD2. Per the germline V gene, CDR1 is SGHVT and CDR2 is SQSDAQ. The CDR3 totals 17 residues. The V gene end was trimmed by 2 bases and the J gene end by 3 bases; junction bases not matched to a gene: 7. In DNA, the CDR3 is TGTGCCAGCAGCTTAAGAGTGTTAGCGGGGGACACCGGGGAGCTGTTTTTT. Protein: CASSLRVLAGDTGELFF.

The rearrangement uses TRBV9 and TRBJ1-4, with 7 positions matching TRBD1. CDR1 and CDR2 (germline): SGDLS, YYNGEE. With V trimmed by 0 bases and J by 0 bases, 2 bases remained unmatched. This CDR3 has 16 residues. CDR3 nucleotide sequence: TGTGCCAGCAGCGTAGGCGGGACAGCAACTAATGAAAAACTGTTTTTT. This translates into CASSVGGTATNEKLFF.

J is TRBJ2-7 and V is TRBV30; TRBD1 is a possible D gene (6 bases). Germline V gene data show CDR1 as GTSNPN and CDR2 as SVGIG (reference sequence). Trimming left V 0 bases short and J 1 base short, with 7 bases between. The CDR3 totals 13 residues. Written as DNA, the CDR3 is TGTGCCTGGAGTGTAACAGGGTCCTACGAGCAGTACTTC. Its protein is CAWSVTGSYEQYF.

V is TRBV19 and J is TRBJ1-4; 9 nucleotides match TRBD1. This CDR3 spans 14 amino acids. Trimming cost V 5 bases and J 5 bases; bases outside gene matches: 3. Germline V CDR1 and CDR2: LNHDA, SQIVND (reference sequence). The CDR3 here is CASSRQGGNEKLFF. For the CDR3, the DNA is TGTGCCAGTAGTCGACAGGGGGGAAATGAAAAACTGTTTTTT.

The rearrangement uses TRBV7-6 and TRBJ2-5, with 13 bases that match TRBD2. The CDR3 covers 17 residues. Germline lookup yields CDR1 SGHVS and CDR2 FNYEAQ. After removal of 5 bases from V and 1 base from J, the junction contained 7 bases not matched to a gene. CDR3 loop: CASSIPGTSGAQETQYF. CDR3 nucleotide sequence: TGTGCCAGCAGCATCCCCGGGACTAGCGGGGCCCAAGAGACCCAGTACTTC.